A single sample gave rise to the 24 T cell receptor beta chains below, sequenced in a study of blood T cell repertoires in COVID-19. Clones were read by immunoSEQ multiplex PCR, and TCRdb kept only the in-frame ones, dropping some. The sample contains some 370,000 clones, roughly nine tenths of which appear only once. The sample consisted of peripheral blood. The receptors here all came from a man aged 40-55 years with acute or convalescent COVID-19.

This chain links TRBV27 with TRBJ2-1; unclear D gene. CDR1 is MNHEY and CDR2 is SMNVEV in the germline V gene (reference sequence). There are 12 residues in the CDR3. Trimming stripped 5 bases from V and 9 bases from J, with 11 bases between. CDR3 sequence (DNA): TGTGCCAGCAGTCCCACAGCCGTTGAGCAGTTCTTC. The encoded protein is CASSPTAVEQFF.

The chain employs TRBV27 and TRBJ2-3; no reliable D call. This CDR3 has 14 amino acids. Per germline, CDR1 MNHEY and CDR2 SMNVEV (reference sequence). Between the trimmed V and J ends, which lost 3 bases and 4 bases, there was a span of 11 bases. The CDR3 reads CASSFSYEADTQYF. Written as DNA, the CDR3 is TGTGCCAGCAGTTTTTCGTATGAGGCAGATACGCAGTATTTT.

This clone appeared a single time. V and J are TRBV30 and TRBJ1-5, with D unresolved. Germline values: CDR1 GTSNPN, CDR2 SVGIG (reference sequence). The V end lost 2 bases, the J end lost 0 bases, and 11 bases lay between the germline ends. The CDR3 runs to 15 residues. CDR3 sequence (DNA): TGTGCCTGGAGTAAAGGACTTTATAGCAATCAGCCCCAGCATTTT. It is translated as CAWSKGLYSNQPQHF.

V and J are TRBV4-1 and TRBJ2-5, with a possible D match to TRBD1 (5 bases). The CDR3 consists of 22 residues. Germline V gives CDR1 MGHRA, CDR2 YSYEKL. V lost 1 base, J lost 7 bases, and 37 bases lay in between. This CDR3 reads CASSQASHSYFHRPSFYWTQYF. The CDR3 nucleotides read TGCGCCAGCAGCCAAGCTTCTCATTCATACTTCCACAGGCCCAGTTTTTATTGGACCCAGTACTTC.

DNA of the CDR3: TGTGCCAGCAGTGGCGGACTGAATAATTCACCCCTCCACTTT. Protein: CASSGGLNNSPLHF. V is TRBV28 and J is TRBJ1-6, with D unclear. The length of the CDR3 is 14 residues. Trimming pared 5 bases from V and 5 bases from J, leaving 10 bases between. The V gene's germline CDR1 is MDHEN and CDR2 SYDVKM.

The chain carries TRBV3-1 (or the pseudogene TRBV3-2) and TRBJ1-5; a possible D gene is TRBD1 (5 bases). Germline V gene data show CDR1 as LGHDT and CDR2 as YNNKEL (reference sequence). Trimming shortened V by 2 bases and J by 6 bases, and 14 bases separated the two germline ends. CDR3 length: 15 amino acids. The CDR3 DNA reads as TGTGCCAGCAGCCAAATGGGGGAGGGCACTCAGCCCCAGCATTTT. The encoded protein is CASSQMGEGTQPQHF.

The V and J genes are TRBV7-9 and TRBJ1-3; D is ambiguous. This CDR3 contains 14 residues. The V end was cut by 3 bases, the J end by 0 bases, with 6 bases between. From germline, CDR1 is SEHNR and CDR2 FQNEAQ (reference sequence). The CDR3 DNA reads TGTGCCAGCAGCTTCCGGAGCTCTGGAAACACCATATATTTT. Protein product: CASSFRSSGNTIYF.

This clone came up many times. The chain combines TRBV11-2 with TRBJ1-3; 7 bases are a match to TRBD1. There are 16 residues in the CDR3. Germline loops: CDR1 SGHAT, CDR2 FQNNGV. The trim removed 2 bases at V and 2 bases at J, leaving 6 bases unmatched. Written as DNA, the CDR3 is TGTGCCAGCAGCTTACTAGCCAGGGGGACTGGAAACACCATATATTTT. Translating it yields CASSLLARGTGNTIYF.

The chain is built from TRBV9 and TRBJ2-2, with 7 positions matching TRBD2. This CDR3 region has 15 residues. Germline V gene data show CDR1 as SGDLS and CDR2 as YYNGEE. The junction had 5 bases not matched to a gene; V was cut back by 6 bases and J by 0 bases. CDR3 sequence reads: CASTAGVTNTGELFF. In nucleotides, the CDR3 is TGTGCCAGCACCGCGGGAGTGACGAACACCGGGGAGCTGTTTTTT.

This CDR3 reads CASSLSGAIYGYTF. CDR3 in DNA: TGTGCCAGCAGCCTAAGTGGGGCAATCTATGGCTACACCTTC. The rearrangement joins TRBV11-2 to TRBJ1-2; D possibly corresponds to TRBD1 (5 bases). CDR1 SGHAT and CDR2 FQNNGV come from the germline V gene. The V end lost 5 bases, the J end lost 4 bases, and 14 bases lay between the germline ends. This CDR3 is built from 14 residues.

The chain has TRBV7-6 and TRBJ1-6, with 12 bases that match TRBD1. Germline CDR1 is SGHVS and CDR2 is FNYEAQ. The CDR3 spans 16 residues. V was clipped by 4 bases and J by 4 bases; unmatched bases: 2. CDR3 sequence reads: CASSSGQGAYNSPLHF. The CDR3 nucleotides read TGTGCCAGCAGCTCGGGACAGGGGGCATATAATTCACCCCTCCACTTT.

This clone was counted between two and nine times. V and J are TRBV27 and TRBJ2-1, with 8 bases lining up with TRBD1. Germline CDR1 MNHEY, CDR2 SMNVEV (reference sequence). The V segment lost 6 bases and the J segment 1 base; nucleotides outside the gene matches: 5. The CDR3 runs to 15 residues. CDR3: CASSMDRDSYNEQFF. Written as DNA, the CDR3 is TGTGCCAGCAGCATGGACAGGGATTCCTACAATGAGCAGTTCTTC.

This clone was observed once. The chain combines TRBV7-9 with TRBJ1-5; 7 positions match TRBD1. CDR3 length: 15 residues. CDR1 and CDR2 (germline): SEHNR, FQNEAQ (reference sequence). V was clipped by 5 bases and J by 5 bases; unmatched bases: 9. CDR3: CASSRGTVHDQPQHF. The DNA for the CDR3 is TGTGCCAGCAGCCGAGGGACAGTACATGATCAGCCCCAGCATTTT.

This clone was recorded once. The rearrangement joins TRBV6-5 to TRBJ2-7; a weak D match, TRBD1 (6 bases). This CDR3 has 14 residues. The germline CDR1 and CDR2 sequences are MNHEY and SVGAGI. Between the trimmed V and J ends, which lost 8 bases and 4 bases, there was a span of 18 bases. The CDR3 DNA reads TGTGCCAGCGGCCAAGGGACAACACCTTACGAGCAGTACTTC. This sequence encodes CASGQGTTPYEQYF.

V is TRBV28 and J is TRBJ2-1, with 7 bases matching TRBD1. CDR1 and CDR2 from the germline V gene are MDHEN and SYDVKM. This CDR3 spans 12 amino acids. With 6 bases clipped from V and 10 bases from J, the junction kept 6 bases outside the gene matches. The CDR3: CASRSTGVEQFF. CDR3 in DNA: TGTGCCAGCAGATCCACAGGGGTCGAGCAGTTCTTC.

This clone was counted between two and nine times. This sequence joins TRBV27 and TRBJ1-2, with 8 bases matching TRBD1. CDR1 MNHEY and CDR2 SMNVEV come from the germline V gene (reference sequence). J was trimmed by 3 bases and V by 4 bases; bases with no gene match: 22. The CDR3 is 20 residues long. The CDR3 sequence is CASSSSSPLIGQGSYYGYTF. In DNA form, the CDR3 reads TGTGCCAGCAGTTCTTCCTCACCACTAATAGGACAGGGCTCATACTATGGCTACACCTTC.

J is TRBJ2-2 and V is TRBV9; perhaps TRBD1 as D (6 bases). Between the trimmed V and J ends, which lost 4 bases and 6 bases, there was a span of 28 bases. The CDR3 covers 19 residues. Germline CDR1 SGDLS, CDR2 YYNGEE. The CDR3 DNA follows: TGTGCCAGCAGCACACAACTTTCCACAGGGTTGACGCCCTCCGGGGAGCTGTTTTTT. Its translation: CASSTQLSTGLTPSGELFF.

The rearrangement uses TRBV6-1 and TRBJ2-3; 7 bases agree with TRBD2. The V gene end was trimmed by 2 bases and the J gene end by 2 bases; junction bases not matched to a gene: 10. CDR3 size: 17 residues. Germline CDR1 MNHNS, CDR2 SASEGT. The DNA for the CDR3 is TGTGCCAGCAGTGAAAGGTGGGGGGGAACGGTCACAGATACGCAGTATTTT. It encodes CASSERWGGTVTDTQYF.

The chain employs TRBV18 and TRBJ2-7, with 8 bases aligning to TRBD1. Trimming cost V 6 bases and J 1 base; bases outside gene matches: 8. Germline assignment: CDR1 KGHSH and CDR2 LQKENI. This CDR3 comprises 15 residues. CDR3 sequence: CASSSGTGGSYEQYF. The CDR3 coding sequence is TGTGCCAGCTCCTCCGGGACAGGAGGTTCCTACGAGCAGTACTTC. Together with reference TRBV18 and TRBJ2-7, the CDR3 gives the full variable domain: NAGVMQNPRHLVRRRGQEARLRCSPMKGHSHVYWYRQLPEEGLKFMVYLQKENIIDESGMPKERFSAEFPKEGPSILRIQQVVRGDSAAYFCASSSGTGGSYEQYFGPGTRLTVT.

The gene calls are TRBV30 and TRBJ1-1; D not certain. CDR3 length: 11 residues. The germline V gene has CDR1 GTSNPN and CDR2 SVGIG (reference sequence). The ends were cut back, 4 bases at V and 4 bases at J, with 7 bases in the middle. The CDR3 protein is CAWTGATEAFF. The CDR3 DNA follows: TGTGCCTGGACCGGAGCCACTGAAGCTTTCTTT.

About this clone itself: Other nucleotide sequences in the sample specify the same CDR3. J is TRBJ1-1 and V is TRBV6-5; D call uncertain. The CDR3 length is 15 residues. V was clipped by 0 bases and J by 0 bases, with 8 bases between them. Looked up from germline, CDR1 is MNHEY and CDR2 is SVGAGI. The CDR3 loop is CASSYSGSMNTEAFF. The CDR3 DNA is TGTGCCAGCAGTTACTCCGGTTCCATGAACACTGAAGCTTTCTTT.

CDR3 loop: CASSLNPDSNLLGEQYF. The CDR3 DNA is TGTGCCAGCAGCTTAAACCCAGACAGCAATCTCCTAGGCGAGCAGTACTTC. The rearrangement uses TRBV13 and TRBJ2-7, with D possibly being TRBD1 (5 bases). The CDR3 sequence is 17 residues long. The V gene lost 2 bases and the J gene lost 6 bases, with 23 bases spanning the gap. Germline V CDR1 and CDR2: PRHDT, FYEKMQ (reference sequence).

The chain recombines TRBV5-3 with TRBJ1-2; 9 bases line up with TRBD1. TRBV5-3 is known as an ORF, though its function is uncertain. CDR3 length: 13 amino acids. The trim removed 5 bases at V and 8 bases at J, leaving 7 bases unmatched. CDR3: CARRSGQGYGYTF. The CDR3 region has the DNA TGTGCCAGAAGAAGCGGACAGGGGTACGGCTACACCTTC.

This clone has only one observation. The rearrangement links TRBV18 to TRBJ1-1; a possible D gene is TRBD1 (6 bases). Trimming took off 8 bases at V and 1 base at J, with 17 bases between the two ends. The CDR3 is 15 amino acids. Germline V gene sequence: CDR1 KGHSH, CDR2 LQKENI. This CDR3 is CASNREGMSNTEAFF. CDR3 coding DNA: TGTGCCAGCAACAGGGAGGGTATGTCGAACACTGAAGCTTTCTTT.